These 19 T cell receptor beta chains share one sample of origin, sequenced in a study of T cells in localized non-small cell lung cancer. The table came from immunoSEQ multiplex PCR; TCRdb's copy has only in-frame clones and leaves some out. The sample has roughly 72,000 clones, 86% seen once. Material: peripheral blood, obtained before any cancer treatment. Receptors originate from a male donor aged 60 or over with stage III squamous cell lung carcinoma.

Details on this clone: In the same sample, other DNA sequences code for this CDR3. The chain couples TRBV6-1 to TRBJ1-1; 9 bases align to TRBD1. The CDR3 has 14 amino acids. V lost 6 bases to trimming and J lost 3 bases; unmatched junction nucleotides: 5. CDR1 MNHNS and CDR2 SASEGT come from the germline V gene. CDR3 DNA: TGTGCCAGCAGCTCCCGGGACAGGGACACTGAAGCTTTCTTT. It encodes CASSSRDRDTEAFF.

The chain employs TRBV6-1 and TRBJ2-1, with 7 positions matching TRBD1. The junction had 7 bases not matched to a gene; V was cut back by 8 bases and J by 6 bases. CDR1 is MNHNS, CDR2 SASEGT, per germline. The CDR3 runs 13 residues. The DNA for the CDR3 is TGTGCCAGCCAAAGACAGGGAGCCAATGAGCAGTTCTTC. Translation: CASQRQGANEQFF.

By its share, this clone is medium-sized. The chain is built from TRBV5-1 and TRBJ2-5; D call uncertain. V lost 4 bases to trimming and J lost 2 bases, with 21 bases between them. The CDR3 is 17 amino acids. The V gene's germline CDR1 is SGHRS and CDR2 YFSETQ. This chain's CDR3 is CASSTDPQKTSQETQYF. The CDR3 region has the DNA TGCGCCAGCAGCACGGACCCCCAAAAGACATCGCAAGAGACCCAGTACTTC.

V gene TRBV2 combines with J gene TRBJ2-1, with TRBD1 matching over 7 bases. V was clipped by 5 bases and J by 0 bases; unmatched bases: 4. The CDR3 is 15 residues long. Germline values: CDR1 SNHLY, CDR2 FYNNEI. CDR3 coding DNA: TGTGCCAGCAGTCCGACAGGGAACTCCTACAATGAGCAGTTCTTC. Translation: CASSPTGNSYNEQFF. The variable domain in full, with the rest retrieved from reference TRBV2 and TRBJ2-1, is EPEVTQTPSHQVTQMGQEVILRCVPISNHLYFYWYRQILGQKVEFLVSFYNNEISEKSEIFDDQFSVERPDGSNFTLKIRSTKLEDSAMYFCASSPTGNSYNEQFFGPGTRLTVL.

This clone was picked up many times. The J gene is TRBJ2-2, the V gene TRBV13, with D possibly matching TRBD1 (6 bases). The germline V and J ends were trimmed by 4 bases and 6 bases, with 12 bases remaining between them. The CDR3 is 14 residues long. CDR1 is PRHDT, CDR2 FYEKMQ, per germline (reference sequence). The CDR3 DNA follows: TGTGCCAGCAGCTCCCGTACAGGGCCCGGGGAGCTGTTTTTT. Translation gives CASSSRTGPGELFF.

This chain joins TRBV27 and TRBJ1-6; tentative D call: TRBD1 (5 bases). The CDR3 consists of 16 residues. V lost 3 bases and J 7 bases, leaving 16 bases between the germline ends. The germline gives CDR1 MNHEY, CDR2 SMNVEV (reference sequence). The CDR3 reads CASSFEQEERNSPLHF. The DNA of the CDR3 is TGTGCCAGCAGTTTTGAACAGGAGGAGCGGAATTCACCCCTCCACTTT.

The chain employs TRBV4-2 and TRBJ2-1, with 10 bases aligning to TRBD1. V was clipped by 0 bases and J by 5 bases; unmatched bases: 7. CDR3 length: 17 residues. CDR1 and CDR2 from the germline V gene are LGHNA and YNFKEQ. CDR3 sequence: CASSQERRDRGDNEQFF. The CDR3 DNA is TGTGCCAGCAGCCAAGAAAGGAGGGACAGGGGAGACAATGAGCAGTTCTTC.

The gene calls are TRBV18 and TRBJ1-1, with TRBD1 matching over 8 bases. V was pared by 5 bases and J by 7 bases, with 6 bases of the junction left unmatched. Germline-derived CDR1 and CDR2 are KGHSH and LQKENI. The CDR3 runs to 13 residues. CDR3 nucleotide sequence: TGTGCCAGCTCAATTCGACAGGGGCTTGAAGCTTTCTTT. Its protein is CASSIRQGLEAFF.

This clone was counted only a few times. The chain combines TRBV10-3 with TRBJ2-3, with a possible D match to TRBD2 (7 bases). V was pared by 6 bases and J by 6 bases, with 22 bases between. The germline gives CDR1 ENHRY, CDR2 SYGVKD. The CDR3 has 16 amino acids. This CDR3 reads CAIRRGGGGPSDTQYF. The CDR3 DNA follows: TGTGCCATCAGGAGGGGCGGCGGGGGCCCCAGCGATACGCAGTATTTT.

The chain employs TRBV4-2 and TRBJ1-2, with 10 bases lining up with TRBD1. The ends lost 4 bases at V and 7 bases at J; junction bases unmatched: 15. The V gene's germline CDR1 is LGHNA and CDR2 YNFKEQ. The CDR3 spans 17 residues. The CDR3, as DNA: TGTGCCAGCAGCCCTGGGACAGGGGAAATTTGGGTCTCTGGCTACACCTTC. Amino acid sequence: CASSPGTGEIWVSGYTF.

This clone appeared once. The chain employs TRBV25-1 and TRBJ1-5, with D unclear. The CDR3 extends over 12 amino acids. V was trimmed by 3 bases and J by 9 bases, leaving 9 bases between them. CDR1 MGHDK and CDR2 SYGVNS come from the germline V gene. The CDR3 sequence is CASSDRQGPQHF. Here the CDR3 DNA reads TGTGCCAGCAGTGATAGACAAGGGCCCCAGCATTTT.

The rearrangement links TRBV30 to TRBJ1-6; D remains ambiguous. Looked up from germline, CDR1 is GTSNPN and CDR2 is SVGIG (reference sequence). V dropped 2 bases and J dropped 10 bases, with 21 bases sitting between them. This CDR3 is built from 16 residues. CDR3: CAWSRISGLEGSPLHF. The CDR3 nucleotides are TGTGCCTGGAGTCGAATCTCGGGCCTTGAAGGGTCACCCCTCCACTTT.

The rearrangement uses TRBV6-5 and TRBJ1-5; weak D call: TRBD1 (5 bases). CDR1 MNHEY and CDR2 SVGAGI come from the germline V gene. Deletions cut 9 bases from V and 4 bases from J, with 13 bases between. The CDR3 is 13 amino acids. The CDR3 sequence is CASQNGGNQPQHF. The CDR3 DNA sequence: TGTGCCAGTCAGAACGGGGGGAATCAGCCCCAGCATTTT.

This clone appeared once. The chain is built from TRBV4-2 and TRBJ2-5; TRBD2 agrees at 11 bases. This CDR3 is 16 amino acids long. With V trimmed by 0 bases and J by 4 bases, 4 bases remained unmatched. Per the germline V gene, CDR1 is LGHNA and CDR2 is YNFKEQ. The DNA for the CDR3 is TGTGCCAGCAGCCAAGATTGGCTAGCGGGGGGAGAGACCCAGTACTTC. Its translation: CASSQDWLAGGETQYF.

The CDR3 loop reads CASSQGLDIEETQYF. The CDR3, as DNA: TGTGCCAGCAGCCAAGGGCTCGACATTGAAGAGACCCAGTACTTC. J is TRBJ2-5 and V is TRBV4-2; no definite D call. CDR1 and CDR2 (germline): LGHNA, YNFKEQ. This CDR3 has 15 amino acids. Deletions cut 1 base from V and 3 bases from J, with 12 bases between.

The chain recombines TRBV27 with TRBJ2-1; a possible D gene is TRBD2 (5 bases). The CDR3 is 13 amino acids. Germline V gene lookup returns CDR1 MNHEY and CDR2 SMNVEV (reference sequence). V lost 5 bases to trimming and J lost 12 bases, with 17 bases between them. The CDR3 nucleotides read TGTGCCAGCAGTCTCACCCCGGGAACTGGGCAGTTCTTC. Its translation is CASSLTPGTGQFF.

The genes are TRBV2 and TRBJ1-1; weak D call: TRBD1 (5 bases). CDR1 is SNHLY and CDR2 is FYNNEI in the germline V gene. Between the trimmed V and J ends, which lost 8 bases and 6 bases, there was a span of 13 bases. This CDR3 is built from 12 residues. This CDR3 is CASGASRSEAFF. The CDR3 DNA is TGTGCCAGCGGGGCCAGTCGCTCTGAAGCTTTCTTT.

The chain uses TRBV5-1 and TRBJ1-2, with 8 bases matching TRBD1. Germline trimming cut 1 base from V and 8 bases from J; bases unmatched to any gene: 7. CDR1 and CDR2 (germline): SGHRS, YFSETQ. CDR3 length: 14 amino acids. CDR3 sequence reads: CASSLSFGTGGYTF. DNA of the CDR3: TGCGCCAGCAGCTTGAGCTTCGGGACAGGCGGCTACACCTTC.

The gene calls are TRBV7-9 and TRBJ2-5; D is tentatively TRBD1 or TRBD2 (5 bases each). There are 16 residues in the CDR3. V was pared by 5 bases and J by 5 bases, with 21 bases between. Germline V lookup: CDR1 SEHNR, CDR2 FQNEAQ (reference sequence). Written as DNA, the CDR3 is TGTGCCAGCAGCCTGCCTGGGTTGTGGGGGAACGAGACCCAGTACTTC. Its protein product is CASSLPGLWGNETQYF.